Listed below are T cell receptor beta chains from one sample, sequenced in a study of blood T cell repertoires in COVID-19. Libraries were prepared by immunoSEQ multiplex PCR; TCRdb keeps only in-frame clonotypes and omits some of them. The sample lists approximately 25,000 clones; roughly 90% were seen once. What was sequenced was peripheral blood. The receptors were sampled from a human donor with acute or convalescent COVID-19. The donor label of this sample is uncertain. Each CDR3 is given with its conserved first and last residue. Each record gives: CDR3 protein, J gene, V gene.

CSVVSPGISGANVLTF,TRBJ2-6,TRBV29-1
CASSFQGYEQYF,TRBJ2-7,TRBV5-4
CASSVSQGAGADTQYF,TRBJ2-3,TRBV7-3
CASSLTASGSGETQYF,TRBJ2-5,TRBV7-9
CASSPDRLSSEKLFF,TRBJ1-4,TRBV4-1
CASSREATNTEAFF,TRBJ1-1,TRBV18
CASSDGQEDGYTF,TRBJ1-2,TRBV6-1
CASSLNDRDSNEKLFF,TRBJ1-4,TRBV7-8
CASSYRVDTGELFF,TRBJ2-2,TRBV7-2
CASSVQGNIGNTIYF,TRBJ1-3,TRBV5-1
CASSQDGRGYQPQHF,TRBJ1-5,TRBV4-1
CASSHSGLGEEKLFF,TRBJ1-4,TRBV27
CASSSGTGANYGYTF,TRBJ1-2,TRBV5-6
CASSSYGTGINEKLFF,TRBJ1-4,TRBV7-6
CASSTRTGRVNNSPLHF,TRBJ1-6,TRBV9
CASRQVIANYGYTF,TRBJ1-2,TRBV2
CASSQVPYEQYF,TRBJ2-7,TRBV3-1/TRBV3-2
CASSAEGEAFF,TRBJ1-1,TRBV5-4
CASSPGRLRDGELFF,TRBJ2-2,TRBV5-6
CASSLATQGATEAFF,TRBJ1-1,TRBV7-8